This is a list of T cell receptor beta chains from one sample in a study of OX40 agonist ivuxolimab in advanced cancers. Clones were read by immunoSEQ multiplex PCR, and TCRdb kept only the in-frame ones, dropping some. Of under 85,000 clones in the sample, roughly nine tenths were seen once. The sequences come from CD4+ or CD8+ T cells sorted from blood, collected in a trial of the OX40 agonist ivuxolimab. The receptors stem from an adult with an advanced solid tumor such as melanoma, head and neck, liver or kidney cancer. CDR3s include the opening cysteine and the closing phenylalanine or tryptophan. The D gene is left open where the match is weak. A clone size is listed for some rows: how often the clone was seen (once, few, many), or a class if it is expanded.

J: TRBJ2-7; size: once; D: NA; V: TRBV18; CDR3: CASSQAGSIYEQYF; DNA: TGTGCCAGCTCACAGGCGGGATCTATCTACGAGCAGTACTTC
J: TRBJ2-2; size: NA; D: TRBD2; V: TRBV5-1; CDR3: CASSVTSGINTGELFF; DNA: TGCGCCAGCAGCGTGACTAGCGGAATTAACACCGGGGAGCTGTTTTTT
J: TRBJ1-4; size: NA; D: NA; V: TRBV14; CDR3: CASSPSVGTEKLFF; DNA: TGTGCCAGCAGCCCATCGGTTGGAACCGAAAAACTGTTTTTT
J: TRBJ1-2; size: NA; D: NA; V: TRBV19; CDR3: CASSTRIPGNYGYTF; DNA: TGTGCCAGTAGTACCCGGATACCCGGGAACTATGGCTACACCTTC
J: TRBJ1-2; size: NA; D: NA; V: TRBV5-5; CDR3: CASSLDWTPYGYTF; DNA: TGTGCCAGCAGCTTGGATTGGACGCCGTATGGCTACACCTTC
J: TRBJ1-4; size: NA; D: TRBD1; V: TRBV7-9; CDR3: CASSLARGQANEKLFF; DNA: TGTGCCAGCAGCTTAGCGCGGGGACAGGCTAATGAAAAACTGTTTTTT
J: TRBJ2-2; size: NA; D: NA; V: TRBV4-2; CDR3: CASFEWGTGELFF; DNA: TGTGCCAGCTTCGAGTGGGGAACCGGGGAGCTGTTTTTT
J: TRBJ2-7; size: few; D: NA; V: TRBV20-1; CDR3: CSASPAYEQYF; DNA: TGCAGTGCTAGCCCCGCCTACGAGCAGTACTTC
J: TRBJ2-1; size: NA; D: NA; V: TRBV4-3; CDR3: CASSPLGRGGNEQFF; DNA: TGCGCCAGCAGCCCACTCGGGCGAGGGGGCAATGAGCAGTTCTTC
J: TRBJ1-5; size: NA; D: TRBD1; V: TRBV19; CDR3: CASSPGQTNQPQHF; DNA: TGTGCCAGTAGTCCGGGACAGACCAATCAGCCCCAGCATTTT
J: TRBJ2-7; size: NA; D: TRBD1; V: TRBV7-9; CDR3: CASSLAAHLGQGSYEQYF; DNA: TGTGCCAGCAGCTTAGCGGCCCATCTCGGACAGGGTTCCTACGAGCAGTACTTC
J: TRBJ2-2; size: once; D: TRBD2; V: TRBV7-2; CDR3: CASSRGLAGKAGELFF; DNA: TGTGCCAGCAGCCGGGGACTAGCGGGAAAGGCCGGGGAGCTGTTTTTT
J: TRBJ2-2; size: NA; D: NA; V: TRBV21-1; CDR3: CASILRDRGLCGLNTGELFF; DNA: TGTGCCAGCATCCTCCGGGACAGGGGGCTTTGCGGGTTGAACACCGGGGAGCTGTTTTTT
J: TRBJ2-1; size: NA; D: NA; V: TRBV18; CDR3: CASSSDLGGEQFF; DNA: TGTGCCAGCTCAAGTGACCTCGGGGGTGAGCAGTTCTTC
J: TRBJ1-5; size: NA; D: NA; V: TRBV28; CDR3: CASDRRAHNQPQHF; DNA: TGTGCCAGCGACCGGCGGGCCCACAATCAGCCCCAGCATTTT
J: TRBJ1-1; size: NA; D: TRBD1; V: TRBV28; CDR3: CASRPPGQGAPEAFF; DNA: TGTGCCAGCAGGCCTCCGGGACAGGGGGCCCCTGAAGCTTTCTTT
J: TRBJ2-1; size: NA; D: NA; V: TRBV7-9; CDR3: CASSTGQYNEQFF; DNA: TGTGCCAGCAGCACCGGACAGTACAATGAGCAGTTCTTC
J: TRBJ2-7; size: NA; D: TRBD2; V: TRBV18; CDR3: CASGSGNSYEQYF; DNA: TGTGCCAGCGGTAGCGGGAACTCCTACGAGCAGTACTTC
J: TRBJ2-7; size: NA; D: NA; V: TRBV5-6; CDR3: CASSGDRYYEQYF; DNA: TGTGCCAGCAGCGGGGACCGATACTACGAGCAGTACTTC
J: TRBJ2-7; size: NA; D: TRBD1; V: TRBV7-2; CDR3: CASSRTGTYEQYF; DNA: TGTGCCAGCAGTCGGACAGGGACCTACGAGCAGTACTTC
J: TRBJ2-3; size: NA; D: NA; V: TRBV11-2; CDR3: CASSLGASPTTDTQYF; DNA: TGTGCCAGCAGCTTAGGGGCGAGTCCGACGACAGATACGCAGTATTTT
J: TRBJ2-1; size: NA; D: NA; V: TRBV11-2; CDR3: CASSLRPPPHEQFF; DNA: TGTGCCAGCAGCTTAAGACCGCCCCCACATGAGCAGTTCTTC
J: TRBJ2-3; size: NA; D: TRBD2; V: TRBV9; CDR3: CASSTVAGGGTDTQYF; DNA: TGTGCCAGCAGCACAGTAGCGGGAGGTGGGACAGATACGCAGTATTTT
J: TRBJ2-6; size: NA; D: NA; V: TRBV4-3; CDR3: CASSQEARHSGANVLTF; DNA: TGCGCCAGCAGCCAAGAGGCCAGACACTCTGGGGCCAACGTCCTGACTTTC
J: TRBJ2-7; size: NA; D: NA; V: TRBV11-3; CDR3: CASSSRTEGEQYF; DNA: TGTGCCAGCAGCAGCCGGACAGAGGGTGAGCAGTACTTC
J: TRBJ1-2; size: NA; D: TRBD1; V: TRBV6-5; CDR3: CASSYRDRGNYGYTF; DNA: TGTGCCAGCAGTTACAGAGACAGGGGAAACTATGGCTACACCTTC
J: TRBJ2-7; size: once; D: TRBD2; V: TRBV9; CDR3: CASSESSGRAEQYF; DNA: TGTGCCAGCAGCGAAAGTAGCGGGAGGGCCGAACAGTACTTC
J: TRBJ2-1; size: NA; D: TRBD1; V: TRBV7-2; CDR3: CASTRTGGRDEQFF; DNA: TGTGCCAGCACCCGGACAGGGGGCAGAGATGAGCAGTTCTTC
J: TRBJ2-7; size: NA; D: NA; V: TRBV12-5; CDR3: CAEVGGSYEQYF; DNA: TGTGCCGAGGTCGGGGGATCCTACGAGCAGTACTTC
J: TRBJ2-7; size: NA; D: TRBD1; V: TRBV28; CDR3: CASSLRQGVTYEQYF; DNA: TGTGCCAGCAGTTTACGGCAGGGGGTTACCTACGAGCAGTACTTC
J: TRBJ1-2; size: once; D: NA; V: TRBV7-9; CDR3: CASSLRTLPSGSYGYTF; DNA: TGTGCCAGCAGCTTAAGGACATTACCGTCGGGTTCCTATGGCTACACCTTC
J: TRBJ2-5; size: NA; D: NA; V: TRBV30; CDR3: CAWSVLRPQETQYF; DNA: TGTGCCTGGAGTGTACTCCGGCCCCAAGAGACCCAGTACTTC
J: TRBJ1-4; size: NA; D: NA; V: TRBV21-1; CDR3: CASVRVLHEKLFF; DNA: TGTGCCAGCGTCCGGGTCCTACATGAAAAACTGTTTTTT
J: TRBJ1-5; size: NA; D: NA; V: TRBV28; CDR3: CASSLWAGNQPQHF; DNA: TGTGCCAGCAGCTTATGGGCAGGGAATCAGCCCCAGCATTTT
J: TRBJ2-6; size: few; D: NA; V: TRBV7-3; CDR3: CASSLTPPGTGANVLTF; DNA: TGTGCCAGCAGCCTCACCCCCCCTGGGACTGGGGCCAACGTCCTGACTTTC
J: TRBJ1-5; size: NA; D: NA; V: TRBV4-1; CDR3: CASSQERGGQPQHF; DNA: TGCGCCAGCAGCCAAGAAAGAGGGGGTCAGCCCCAGCATTTT
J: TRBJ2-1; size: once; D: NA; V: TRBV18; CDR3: CASSQGPDSYNEQFF; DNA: TGTGCCAGCTCACAGGGCCCCGACAGCTACAATGAGCAGTTCTTC
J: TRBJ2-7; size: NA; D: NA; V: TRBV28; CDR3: CASSPTGGDTSGRLREQYF; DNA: TGTGCCAGCAGCCCGACAGGGGGCGACACTAGCGGGAGATTACGCGAGCAGTACTTC
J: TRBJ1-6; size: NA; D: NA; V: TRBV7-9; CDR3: CASSLNSPGLSPLHF; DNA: TGTGCCAGCAGCTTAAACTCGCCAGGCCTTTCACCCCTCCACTTT
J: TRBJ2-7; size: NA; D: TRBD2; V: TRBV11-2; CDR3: CASKTSGSYEQYF; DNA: TGTGCCAGCAAGACTAGCGGGAGCTACGAGCAGTACTTC
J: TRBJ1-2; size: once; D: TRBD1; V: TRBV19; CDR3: CASRQQGAEGYGYTF; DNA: TGTGCCAGTAGGCAACAGGGGGCGGAAGGCTATGGCTACACCTTC
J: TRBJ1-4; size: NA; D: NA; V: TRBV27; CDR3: CASSGAGLNEKLFF; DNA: TGTGCCAGCAGCGGAGCCGGGCTAAATGAAAAACTGTTTTTT
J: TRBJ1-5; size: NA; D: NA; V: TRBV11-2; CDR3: CASSLDRFQPQHF; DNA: TGTGCCAGCAGCTTAGACAGATTCCAGCCCCAGCATTTT
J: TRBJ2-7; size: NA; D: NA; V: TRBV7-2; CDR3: CASSFRQTYEQYF; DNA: TGTGCCAGCAGCTTTCGACAGACCTACGAGCAGTACTTC
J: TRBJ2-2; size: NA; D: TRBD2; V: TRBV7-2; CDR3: CASNSGLGNTGELFF; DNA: TGTGCCAGCAATTCGGGACTAGGGAACACCGGGGAGCTGTTTTTT
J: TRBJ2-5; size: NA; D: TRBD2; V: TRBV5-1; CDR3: CASSTGLAGGAKETQYF; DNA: TGCGCCAGCAGCACGGGACTAGCGGGAGGAGCTAAAGAGACCCAGTACTTC